What follows are 4 T cell receptor beta chains derived from one specimen sequenced in a study of blood T cell repertoires in COVID-19. The method was immunoSEQ multiplex PCR; TCRdb's version includes in-frame clones alone and lacks a portion of them. The sample holds 60,000 to 70,000 clones, around 92% seen once. Material: peripheral blood. The source of these receptors is a human donor with active COVID-19. The donor label of this sample is uncertain.

The rearrangement links TRBV19 to TRBJ2-2, with a tentative D call TRBD2 (6 bases). Trimming removed 7 bases at V and 5 bases at J, with 14 bases between. The CDR3 loop spans 14 amino acids. Germline-derived CDR1 and CDR2 are LNHDA and SQIVND (reference sequence). In DNA, the CDR3 is TGTGCCAGTACCACTTCCGGGGGAACCGGGGAGCTGTTTTTT. It encodes CASTTSGGTGELFF.

This rearrangement joins TRBV6-1 to TRBJ2-7; D is perhaps TRBD2 (6 bases). Germline V gene sequence: CDR1 MNHNS, CDR2 SASEGT. The CDR3 is made up of 15 amino acids. Trimming took off 5 bases at V and 0 bases at J, with 14 bases between the two ends. Here the CDR3 DNA reads TGTGCCAGCAGTATCCGGGACTCACACTCCTACGAGCAGTACTTC. Its translation is CASSIRDSHSYEQYF.

V and J are TRBV7-3 and TRBJ2-7, with TRBD1 matching 10 bases. CDR1 SGHTA and CDR2 FQGTGA come from the germline V gene. After removal of 2 bases from V and 4 bases from J, the junction contained 2 bases not matched to a gene. The CDR3 totals 14 residues. CDR3 nucleotides: TGTGCCAGCAGCTTAGGGACAGGGGAGTACGAGCAGTACTTC. It encodes CASSLGTGEYEQYF.

The chain couples TRBV18 to TRBJ1-5; perhaps TRBD1 as D (6 bases). The germline V gene has CDR1 KGHSH and CDR2 LQKENI. Trimming cost V 3 bases and J 6 bases, with 15 bases left between them. The CDR3 runs to 15 residues. CDR3 nucleotide sequence: TGTGCCAGCTCACCTTCCAGGGGAAACATTCAGCCCCAGCATTTT. It is translated as CASSPSRGNIQPQHF.